This TCR beta chain was observed in a study of T cell changes during pregnancy in multiple sclerosis. Assay: immunoSEQ multiplex PCR; the TCRdb copy retains only in-frame clones and omits some. The repertoire has about 57,000 clones, about 90% of them found once; the top ten carry 0.2%. Trimming removed 5 bases from V and 6 bases from J, with 11 bases in between. Germline CDR1 reads LNHDA; CDR2 reads SQIVND (reference sequence). The CDR3 runs 12 residues. This clone was recorded once. The chain has TRBV19 and TRBJ2-7, with D maybe TRBD2 (5 bases). This receptor was obtained from a female donor with multiple sclerosis, enrolled in a pregnancy study. Specimen: CD4+ T cells from peripheral blood mononuclear cells, collected in the second trimester of pregnancy. In nucleotides, the CDR3 is TGTGCCAGTAGTCCCGGGATCGGCGAGCAGTACTTC. It yields the protein CASSPGIGEQYF.